The 22 T cell receptor beta chains listed next were all sequenced from one sample in a study of blood T cell repertoires in COVID-19. Measured with immunoSEQ multiplex PCR; TCRdb has only the in-frame clones, and not every one. In the table there are 300,000 to 400,000 clones, around nine tenths of which are singletons. Specimen: peripheral blood. Receptors were obtained from a woman aged 70-85 years with COVID-19, enrolled during active disease.

This clone was picked up a small number of times. V gene TRBV7-2 combines with J gene TRBJ1-2; no firm D call. The CDR3 loop spans 14 amino acids. V was pared by 8 bases and J by 4 bases, with 17 bases between. The germline CDR1 and CDR2 sequences are SGHTA and FQGNSA. The CDR3, as DNA: TGTGCCAGCGGCCTCGGAGGATCGATCTATGGCTACACCTTC. It codes for CASGLGGSIYGYTF.

This clone is a singleton in its sample. The chain links TRBV21-1 to TRBJ1-4. TRBV21-1 corresponds to a pseudogene. This CDR3 has 16 residues. CDR3: CASLRGAGGIDEKLFF. In DNA form, the CDR3 reads TGTGCCAGCCTTCGAGGAGCCGGGGGTATCGATGAAAAACTGTTTTTT.

The chain joins TRBV7-9 to TRBJ1-1; no reliable D call. The CDR3 length is 12 residues. In germline, CDR1 is SEHNR, CDR2 FQNEAQ (reference sequence). The germline V and J ends were trimmed by 5 bases and 7 bases, with 11 bases remaining between them. This chain's CDR3 is CASSITENEAFF. In nucleotides, the CDR3 is TGTGCCAGCAGCATCACAGAGAATGAAGCTTTCTTT.

The rearrangement links TRBV27 to TRBJ1-1; 8 nucleotides line up with TRBD1. CDR1 is MNHEY and CDR2 is SMNVEV in the germline V gene (reference sequence). The CDR3 is 13 amino acids. J gave up 4 bases and V 5 bases, and 3 bases lay outside the gene matches. The CDR3 loop is CASSPTGATEAFF. The CDR3 region has the DNA TGTGCCAGCAGTCCGACAGGGGCCACTGAAGCTTTCTTT.

This clone was seen a single time. V and J are TRBV28 and TRBJ2-1; 8 positions match TRBD2. V was pared by 8 bases and J by 0 bases, with 6 bases of the junction left unmatched. The germline V gene encodes CDR1 MDHEN and CDR2 SYDVKM. The CDR3 runs to 15 residues. The CDR3 spells CASSPGGASYNEQFF. The CDR3 coding sequence is TGTGCCAGCTCCCCGGGAGGGGCCTCCTACAATGAGCAGTTCTTC.

This chain joins TRBV24-1 and TRBJ2-3; 8 nucleotides agree with TRBD2. The germline V gene encodes CDR1 KGHDR and CDR2 SFDVKD. The V segment lost 4 bases and the J segment 4 bases; nucleotides outside the gene matches: 6. The CDR3 contains 15 residues. This chain's CDR3 is CATSEPTSEADTQYF. The CDR3 region has the DNA TGTGCCACCAGTGAGCCGACTAGCGAGGCAGATACGCAGTATTTT.

V usage is TRBV5-6 and J usage is TRBJ1-1; unclear D gene. This CDR3 comprises 14 residues. Trimming cost V 4 bases and J 1 base, with 11 bases left between them. The germline gives CDR1 SGHDT, CDR2 YYEEEE. The CDR3 is CASSPFQKNTEAFF. CDR3 sequence (DNA): TGTGCCAGCAGCCCTTTTCAGAAGAACACTGAAGCTTTCTTT.

This clone turned up a few times. V is TRBV3-1 (or the pseudogene TRBV3-2) and J is TRBJ1-2; no definite D call. Germline assignment: CDR1 LGHDT and CDR2 YNNKEL (reference sequence). Between the trimmed V and J ends, which lost 0 bases and 9 bases, there was a span of 14 bases. The CDR3 runs 14 residues. The CDR3 sequence is CASSQDWRTDCYTF. The CDR3 DNA is TGTGCCAGCAGCCAAGATTGGAGGACGGACTGCTACACCTTC.

V and J are TRBV27 and TRBJ2-7, with 10 bases matching TRBD1. Germline V gives CDR1 MNHEY, CDR2 SMNVEV (reference sequence). The CDR3 loop spans 15 amino acids. V lost 5 bases to trimming and J lost 2 bases; unmatched junction nucleotides: 6. This CDR3 is CASSSRDRGPYEQYF. The CDR3 DNA is TGTGCCAGCAGTAGCAGGGACAGGGGCCCCTACGAGCAGTACTTC.

This chain links TRBV6-5 with TRBJ1-1, with TRBD1 as a possible D gene (5 bases). Germline lookup yields CDR1 MNHEY and CDR2 SVGAGI. This CDR3 region has 12 residues. The germline V and J ends were trimmed by 6 bases and 10 bases, with 15 bases remaining between them. The CDR3 spells CASRPAGRGAFF. CDR3 DNA sequence: TGTGCCAGCAGGCCCGCTGGGAGGGGAGCTTTCTTT.

This clone has more than one count but fewer than ten. This rearrangement joins TRBV6-1 to TRBJ1-6, with D unclear. The CDR3 consists of 17 residues. The V end was cut by 2 bases, the J end by 0 bases, with 11 bases between. Germline CDR1 is MNHNS and CDR2 is SASEGT. The CDR3 here is CASSERIGLSYNSPLHF. CDR3 sequence (DNA): TGTGCCAGCAGTGAAAGAATTGGCCTCTCCTATAATTCACCCCTCCACTTT.

This sequence joins TRBV4-1 and TRBJ1-4; a weak D match, TRBD1 (5 bases). The CDR3 length is 14 residues. Trimming left V 3 bases short and J 5 bases short, with 10 bases between. Germline values: CDR1 MGHRA, CDR2 YSYEKL. This CDR3 is CASSHLTVNEKLFF. In DNA, the CDR3 is TGCGCCAGCAGCCACTTGACAGTGAATGAAAAACTGTTTTTT.

This clone was observed a handful of times. This chain connects TRBV6-4 to TRBJ1-5, with D perhaps matching TRBD1 (6 bases). The CDR3 covers 18 residues. The V gene's germline CDR1 is MRHNA and CDR2 SNTAGT. Trimming pared 0 bases from V and 3 bases from J, leaving 18 bases between. Written as DNA, the CDR3 is TGTGCCAGCAGTGACTCCCTTACTGATGACAGGATCAATCAGCCCCAGCATTTT. Encoded protein: CASSDSLTDDRINQPQHF.

The chain combines TRBV5-6 with TRBJ1-3; D unresolved. With 4 bases removed from V and 4 bases from J, the gap between germline ends came to 15 bases. CDR1 is SGHDT, CDR2 YYEEEE, per germline. The CDR3 has 15 residues. As DNA, the CDR3 is TGTGCCAGCAGCCGAATAGCGGGATCAGGAAACACCATATATTTT. It translates to CASSRIAGSGNTIYF.

This clone was observed once. The chain carries TRBV30 and TRBJ2-3; D remains unclear. The V gene lost 2 bases and the J gene lost 1 base, with 7 bases spanning the gap. Per germline, CDR1 GTSNPN and CDR2 SVGIG (reference sequence). This CDR3 contains 13 residues. The CDR3 nucleotides are TGTGCCTGGAGTATTACAGGCACAGATACGCAGTATTTT. It specifies CAWSITGTDTQYF. The full variable domain, with the rest looked up from reference TRBV30 and TRBJ2-3, is SQTIHQWPATLVQPVGSPLSLECTVEGTSNPNLYWYRQAAGRGLQLLFYSVGIGQISSEVPQNLSASRPQDRQFILSSKKLLLSDSGFYLCAWSITGTDTQYFGPGTRLTVL.

The V gene is TRBV28, the J gene TRBJ2-7; 7 positions agree with TRBD1. The V gene's germline CDR1 is MDHEN and CDR2 SYDVKM. This CDR3 contains 14 residues. After removal of 0 bases from V and 2 bases from J, the junction contained 1 base not matched to a gene. In DNA form, the CDR3 reads TGTGCCAGCAGTTTATGGGACAGGACCTACGAGCAGTACTTC. It yields the protein CASSLWDRTYEQYF.

The CDR3 loop is CASSPGTGGSYEQYF. The CDR3 bases are TGCGCCAGCAGCCCGGGGACAGGGGGCAGTTACGAGCAGTACTTC. The chain employs TRBV5-1 and TRBJ2-7; 12 nucleotides line up with TRBD1. Germline V gene sequence: CDR1 SGHRS, CDR2 YFSETQ. After removal of 4 bases from V and 4 bases from J, the junction contained 6 bases not matched to a gene. The CDR3 consists of 15 residues.

The CDR3 nucleotides read TGTGCCAGTAGTCTCAGGGGGGCAGGGTGGGATGAGCAGTTCTTC. It translates to CASSLRGAGWDEQFF. The rearrangement uses TRBV19 and TRBJ2-1, with D tentatively TRBD1 (7 bases). The germline CDR1 and CDR2 sequences are LNHDA and SQIVND (reference sequence). The CDR3 covers 15 residues. Between the trimmed V and J ends, which lost 5 bases and 8 bases, there was a span of 19 bases. Full variable domain (remainder filled in from reference TRBV19 and TRBJ2-1): DGGITQSPKYLFRKEGQNVTLSCEQNLNHDAMYWYRQDPGQGLRLIYYSQIVNDFQKGDIAEGYSVSREKKESFPLTVTSAQKNPTAFYLCASSLRGAGWDEQFFGPGTRLTVL.

The V and J genes are TRBV10-3 and TRBJ2-1, with 12 bases aligning to TRBD2. Losses at the gene ends were 3 bases for V and 7 bases for J; bases not matched to a gene: 7. In germline, CDR1 is ENHRY, CDR2 SYGVKD. This CDR3 comprises 16 residues. The CDR3 DNA is TGTGCCATCAGTGATACCCGACTAGCGGGGGAAAATGAGCAGTTCTTC. It encodes CAISDTRLAGENEQFF.

The chain combines TRBV2 with TRBJ2-2, with TRBD2 as a possible D gene (6 bases). In germline, CDR1 is SNHLY, CDR2 FYNNEI. The CDR3 loop spans 12 amino acids. CDR3 protein: CAILGGTGELFF. The CDR3 DNA sequence: TGTGCTATTCTGGGGGGAACCGGGGAGCTGTTTTTT.

The CDR3 here is CASTTTGEQYF. As DNA, the CDR3 is TGTGCCAGCACCACTACGGGGGAGCAGTACTTC. The chain recombines TRBV3-1 (or the pseudogene TRBV3-2) with TRBJ2-7; D perhaps matches TRBD2 (5 bases). The CDR3 sequence is 11 residues long. V was pared by 7 bases and J by 7 bases, with 11 bases between. Per germline, CDR1 LGHDT and CDR2 YNNKEL (reference sequence).

The chain recombines TRBV7-2 with TRBJ1-3, with 7 nucleotides matching TRBD1. Germline trimming cut 5 bases from V and 5 bases from J; bases unmatched to any gene: 12. The CDR3 runs to 16 residues. Germline CDR1 reads SGHTA; CDR2 reads FQGNSA. Here the CDR3 reads CASSIPTGPARNTIYF. The CDR3 DNA reads TGTGCCAGCAGCATACCGACAGGGCCCGCGAGAAACACCATATATTTT.